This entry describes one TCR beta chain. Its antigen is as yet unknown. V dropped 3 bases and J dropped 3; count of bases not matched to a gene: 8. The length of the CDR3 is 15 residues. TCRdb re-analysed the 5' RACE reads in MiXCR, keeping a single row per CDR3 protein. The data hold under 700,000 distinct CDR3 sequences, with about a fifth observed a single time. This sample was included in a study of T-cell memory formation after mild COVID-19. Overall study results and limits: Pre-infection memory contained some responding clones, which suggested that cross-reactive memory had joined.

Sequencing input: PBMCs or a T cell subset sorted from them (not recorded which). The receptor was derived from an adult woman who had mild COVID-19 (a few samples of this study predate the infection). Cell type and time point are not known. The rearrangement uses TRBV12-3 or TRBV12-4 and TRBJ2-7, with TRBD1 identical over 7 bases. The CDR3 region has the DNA TGTGCCAGCAGTTTTCCTTCCGGGACAGACTACGAGCAGTACTTC. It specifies CASSFPSGTDYEQYF.